Listed below are T cell receptor beta chains from one sample, sequenced in a study of shared clonotypes between healthy human individuals. The protocol was immunoSEQ multiplex PCR, while the TCRdb copy is restricted to in-frame clones and leaves out a portion. Among about 2.4 million clones listed, approximately 93% were seen once. The sample was naive CD4+ T cells from PBMCs. The origin of the receptors is a man between 18 and 35 years old in good health. Some clones in this sample may be carry-over from other donors' samples. CDR3s include the opening cysteine and the closing phenylalanine or tryptophan. D genes are given only for firm matches. Some rows mark clone size as missing; the rest say once, few, many or name a class of expanded clone.

CDR3 DNA: TGTGCCAGCAGTTACGGGACCCACCTCAATGAGCAGTTCTTC; CDR3 protein: CASSYGTHLNEQFF; CDR3 length: 14; D gene: NA; J gene: TRBJ2-1; V gene: TRBV6-6; clone size: NA
CDR3 DNA: TGCGCCAGCAGGGAGATGGACAATTCACCCCTCCACTTT; CDR3 protein: CASREMDNSPLHF; CDR3 length: 13; D gene: NA; J gene: TRBJ1-6; V gene: TRBV5-1; clone size: once
CDR3 DNA: TGCGCCAGCAGCGATAATGACGCAGATACGCAGTATTTT; CDR3 protein: CASSDNDADTQYF; CDR3 length: 13; D gene: NA; J gene: TRBJ2-3; V gene: TRBV5-1; clone size: NA
CDR3 DNA: TGCAGCGTTGCCGGGAGACTTCGGGGCAATGAGCAGTTCTTC; CDR3 protein: CSVAGRLRGNEQFF; CDR3 length: 14; D gene: NA; J gene: TRBJ2-1; V gene: TRBV29-1; clone size: NA
CDR3 DNA: TGTGCCACCACAAGGGACAGAGCGGGGCAGCCCCAGCATTTT; CDR3 protein: CATTRDRAGQPQHF; CDR3 length: 14; D gene: TRBD1; J gene: TRBJ1-5; V gene: TRBV7-9; clone size: NA
CDR3 DNA: TGTGCCAGCACTATAGACCCCCCCTCGGGTTACGAGCAGTACTTC; CDR3 protein: CASTIDPPSGYEQYF; CDR3 length: 15; D gene: NA; J gene: TRBJ2-7; V gene: TRBV6-1; clone size: NA
CDR3 DNA: TGTGCCAGCAGTTCCTCCCAGGGACTAGTTGGTGAGACCCAGTACTTC; CDR3 protein: CASSSSQGLVGETQYF; CDR3 length: 16; D gene: TRBD2; J gene: TRBJ2-5; V gene: TRBV28; clone size: NA
CDR3 DNA: TGTGCCAGCAGCATTACCGGGACAGCCTACAATGAGCAGTTCTTC; CDR3 protein: CASSITGTAYNEQFF; CDR3 length: 15; D gene: TRBD1; J gene: TRBJ2-1; V gene: TRBV5-4; clone size: NA
CDR3 DNA: TGTGCCAGCAGCCAAGATAGAGCGGGAGGTTACGAGCAGTACTTC; CDR3 protein: CASSQDRAGGYEQYF; CDR3 length: 15; D gene: TRBD2; J gene: TRBJ2-7; V gene: TRBV4-2; clone size: NA
CDR3 DNA: TGCGCCAGCAATCGACTAGCGGGACCCGGGGAGCTGTTTTTT; CDR3 protein: CASNRLAGPGELFF; CDR3 length: 14; D gene: TRBD2; J gene: TRBJ2-2; V gene: TRBV10-1; clone size: NA
CDR3 DNA: TGTGCCAGCAGCTTAGTTCCCTCCAACAGGGATGGCTACACCTTC; CDR3 protein: CASSLVPSNRDGYTF; CDR3 length: 15; D gene: NA; J gene: TRBJ1-2; V gene: TRBV7-2; clone size: NA
CDR3 DNA: TGTGCCAGCAGCTTAATGGTTAGCGTAGGATCCAATGAGCAGTTCTTC; CDR3 protein: CASSLMVSVGSNEQFF; CDR3 length: 16; D gene: NA; J gene: TRBJ2-1; V gene: TRBV7-2; clone size: NA
CDR3 DNA: TGCGCCAGCAGCTTGGTGGCAGGCCCTAACACTGAAGCTTTCTTT; CDR3 protein: CASSLVAGPNTEAFF; CDR3 length: 15; D gene: NA; J gene: TRBJ1-1; V gene: TRBV5-1; clone size: NA
CDR3 DNA: TGTGCCAGCAGCCAAGCTAGCGGCGCTACGCAGCAGTACTTC; CDR3 protein: CASSQASGATQQYF; CDR3 length: 14; D gene: TRBD2; J gene: TRBJ2-7; V gene: TRBV4-2; clone size: NA
CDR3 DNA: TGTGCCAGCAGCCCGGGACAGGGGCCCACTGAAGCTTTCTTT; CDR3 protein: CASSPGQGPTEAFF; CDR3 length: 14; D gene: TRBD1; J gene: TRBJ1-1; V gene: TRBV2; clone size: once
CDR3 DNA: TGTGCCAGCAGTTTCGTCTCCCAGGGCAATCAGCCCCAGCATTTT; CDR3 protein: CASSFVSQGNQPQHF; CDR3 length: 15; D gene: NA; J gene: TRBJ1-5; V gene: TRBV28; clone size: NA